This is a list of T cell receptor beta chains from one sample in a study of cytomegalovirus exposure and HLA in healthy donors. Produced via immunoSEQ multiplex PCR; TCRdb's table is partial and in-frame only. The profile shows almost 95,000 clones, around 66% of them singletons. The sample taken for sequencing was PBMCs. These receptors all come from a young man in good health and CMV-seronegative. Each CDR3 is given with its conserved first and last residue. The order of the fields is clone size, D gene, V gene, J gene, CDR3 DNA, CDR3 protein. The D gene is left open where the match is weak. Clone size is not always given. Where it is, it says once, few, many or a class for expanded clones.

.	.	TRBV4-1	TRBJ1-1	TGCGCCAGCAGCCGGCAGGAAGCAAACACTGAAGCTTTCTTT	CASSRQEANTEAFF
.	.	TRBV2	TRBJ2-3	TGTGCCAGCAGCGGTGACAGGCGCACAGATACGCAGTATTTT	CASSGDRRTDTQYF
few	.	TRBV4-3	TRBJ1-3	TGCGCCAGCAGCCCCCCTCGCCCGCCAGGAAGATACTCTGGAAACACCATATATTTT	CASSPPRPPGRYSGNTIYF
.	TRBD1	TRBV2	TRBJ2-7	TGTGCCAGCCTCGGACAGGTTTCCTACGAGCAGTACTTC	CASLGQVSYEQYF
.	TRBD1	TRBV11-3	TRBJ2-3	TGTGCCAGCAGCCTCTCGGGACAGACCGGGGCAGATACGCAGTATTTT	CASSLSGQTGADTQYF
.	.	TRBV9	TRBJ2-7	TGTGCCAGCAGCGTAGGCGGACTATACGAGCAGTACTTC	CASSVGGLYEQYF
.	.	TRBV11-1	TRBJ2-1	TGTGCCAGCAGCCAACCGAGGGACTCCAGCTCCTACAATGAGCAGTTCTTC	CASSQPRDSSSYNEQFF
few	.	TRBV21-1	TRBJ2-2	TGTGCCAGAGTCGGAGGACAGGGGGCGAGAACCGGGGAGCTGTTTTTT	CARVGGQGARTGELFF
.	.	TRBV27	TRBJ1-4	TGTGCCAGCAGTGTATCCGCAACTAATGAAAAACTGTTTTTT	CASSVSATNEKLFF
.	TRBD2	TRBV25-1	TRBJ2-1	TGTGCCAGCAGTGCCAGACTAGCGGGGGCCCGAAATGAGCAGTTCTTC	CASSARLAGARNEQFF
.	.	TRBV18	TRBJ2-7	TGTGCCAGCTCGTGGACTAAATACGAGCAGTACTTC	CASSWTKYEQYF
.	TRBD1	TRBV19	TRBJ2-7	TGTGCCAGTAGTAGCCGGGACAGATCCTACGAGCAGTACTTC	CASSSRDRSYEQYF
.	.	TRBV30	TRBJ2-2	TGTGCCTGGAGTGTACCGAGAGAAGACACCGGGGAGCTGTTTTTT	CAWSVPREDTGELFF
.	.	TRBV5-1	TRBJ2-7	TGCGCCAGCAGCGAGGCGACGACGGAGTACGAGCAGTACTTC	CASSEATTEYEQYF
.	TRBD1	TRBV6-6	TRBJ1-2	TGTGCCAGCACCCCAAGACAGGGGGATGGCTACACCTTC	CASTPRQGDGYTF
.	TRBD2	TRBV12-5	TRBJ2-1	TGTGCTAGTGGTTTGCCTAGCGGGGAGGTCTACAATGAGCAGTTCTTC	CASGLPSGEVYNEQFF
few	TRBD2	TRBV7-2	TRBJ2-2	TGTGCCAGCAGCTCCAGGACTAGCGGCCGGAACACCGGGGAGCTGTTTTTT	CASSSRTSGRNTGELFF
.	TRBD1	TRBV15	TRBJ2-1	TGTGCCACCAGCCCCCGGACAGGGGCCTACAATGAGCAGTTCTTC	CATSPRTGAYNEQFF
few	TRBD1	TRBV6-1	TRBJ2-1	TGTGCCAGCACCTTACAGGGGGGATCCTACAATGAGCAGTTCTTC	CASTLQGGSYNEQFF
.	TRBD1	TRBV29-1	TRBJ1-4	TGCAGCGTTGTCCCCGGACAGGGAGGAAATGAAAAACTGTTTTTT	CSVVPGQGGNEKLFF
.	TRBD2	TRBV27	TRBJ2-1	TGTGCCAGCAGTCTCCGACTAGCGGGGAATTACAATGAGCAGTTCTTC	CASSLRLAGNYNEQFF
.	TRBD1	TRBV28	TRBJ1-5	TGTGCCAGCAGTCTGACGGGGACAGGGGTTCAGCCCCAGCATTTT	CASSLTGTGVQPQHF
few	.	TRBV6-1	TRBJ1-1	TGTGCCAGCAGTTGGGGGGGTAGGAACACTGAAGCTTTCTTT	CASSWGGRNTEAFF